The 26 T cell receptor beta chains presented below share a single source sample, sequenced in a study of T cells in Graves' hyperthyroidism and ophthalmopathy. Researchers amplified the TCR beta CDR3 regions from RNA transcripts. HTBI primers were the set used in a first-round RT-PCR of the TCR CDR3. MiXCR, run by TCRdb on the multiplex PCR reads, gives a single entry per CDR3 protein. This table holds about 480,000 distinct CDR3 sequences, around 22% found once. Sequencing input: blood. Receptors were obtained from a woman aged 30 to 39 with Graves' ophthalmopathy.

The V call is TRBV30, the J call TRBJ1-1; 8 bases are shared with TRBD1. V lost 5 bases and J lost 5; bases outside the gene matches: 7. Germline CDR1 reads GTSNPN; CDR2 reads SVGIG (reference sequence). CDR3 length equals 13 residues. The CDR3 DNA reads TGTGCCTGGCAAGGACAGGGAGAAACTGAAGCTTTCTTT. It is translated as CAWQGQGETEAFF.

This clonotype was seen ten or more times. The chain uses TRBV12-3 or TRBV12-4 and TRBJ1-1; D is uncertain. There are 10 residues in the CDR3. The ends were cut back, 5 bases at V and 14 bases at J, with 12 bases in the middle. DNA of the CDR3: TGTGCCAGCAGTAGAAGCATCGAGTTCTTT. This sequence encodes CASSRSIEFF.

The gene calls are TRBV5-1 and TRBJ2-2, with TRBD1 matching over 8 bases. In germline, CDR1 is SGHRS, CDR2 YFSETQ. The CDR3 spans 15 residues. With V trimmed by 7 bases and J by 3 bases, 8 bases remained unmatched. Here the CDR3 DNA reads TGCGCCAGCTTTATGACAGGGGATGACACCGGGGAGCTGTTTTTT. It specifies CASFMTGDDTGELFF.

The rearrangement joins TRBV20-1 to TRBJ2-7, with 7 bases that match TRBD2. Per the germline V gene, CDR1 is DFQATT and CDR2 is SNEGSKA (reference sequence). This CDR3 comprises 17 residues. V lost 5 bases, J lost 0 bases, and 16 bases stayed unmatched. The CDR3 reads CSARSSGSHLSSYEQYF. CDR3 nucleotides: TGCAGTGCTCGATCTAGCGGATCTCATTTGAGCTCCTACGAGCAGTACTTC.

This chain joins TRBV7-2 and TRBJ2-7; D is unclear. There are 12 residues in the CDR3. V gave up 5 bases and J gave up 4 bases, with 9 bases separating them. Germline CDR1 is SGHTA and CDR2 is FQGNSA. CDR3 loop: CASSAQRYEQYF. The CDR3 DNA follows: TGTGCCAGCAGCGCTCAAAGGTACGAGCAGTACTTC.

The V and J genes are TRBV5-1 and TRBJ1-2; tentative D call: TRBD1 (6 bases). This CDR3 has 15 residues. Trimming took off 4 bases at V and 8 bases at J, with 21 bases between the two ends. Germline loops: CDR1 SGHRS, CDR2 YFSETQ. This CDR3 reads CASSPYRQDARGYTF. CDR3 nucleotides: TGCGCCAGCAGCCCCTACCGACAGGACGCACGGGGCTACACCTTC.

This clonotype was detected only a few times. For the CDR3, the DNA is TGCGCCAGCAGACCGGGACCCGACCTCTACGAGCAGTACTTC. Its protein is CASRPGPDLYEQYF. This rearrangement joins TRBV10-2 to TRBJ2-7, with D perhaps given as TRBD1 or TRBD2 (5 bases each). V dropped 6 bases and J dropped 3 bases, with 15 bases sitting between them. Germline CDR1 WSHSY, CDR2 SAAADI. This CDR3 is built from 14 residues.

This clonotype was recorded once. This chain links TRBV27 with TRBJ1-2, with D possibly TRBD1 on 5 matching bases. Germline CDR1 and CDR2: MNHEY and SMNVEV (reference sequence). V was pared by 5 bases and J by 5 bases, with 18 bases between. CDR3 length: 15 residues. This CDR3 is CASSNQGGGYYGYTF. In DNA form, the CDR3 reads TGTGCCAGCAGTAACCAGGGTGGAGGCTATTATGGCTACACCTTC.

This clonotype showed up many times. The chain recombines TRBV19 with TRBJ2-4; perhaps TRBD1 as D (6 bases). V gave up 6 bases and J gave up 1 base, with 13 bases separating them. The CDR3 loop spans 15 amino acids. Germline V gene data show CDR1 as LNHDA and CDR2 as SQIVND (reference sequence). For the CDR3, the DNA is TGTGCCAGTAGCCAGGGGATTACGGCCAAAAACATTCAGTACTTC. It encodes CASSQGITAKNIQYF.

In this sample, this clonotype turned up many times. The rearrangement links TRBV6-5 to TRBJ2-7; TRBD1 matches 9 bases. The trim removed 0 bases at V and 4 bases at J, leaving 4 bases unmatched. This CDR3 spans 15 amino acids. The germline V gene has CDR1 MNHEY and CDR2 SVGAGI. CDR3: CASSYSRDRDYEQYF. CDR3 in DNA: TGTGCCAGCAGTTACTCGAGGGACAGGGATTACGAGCAGTACTTC.

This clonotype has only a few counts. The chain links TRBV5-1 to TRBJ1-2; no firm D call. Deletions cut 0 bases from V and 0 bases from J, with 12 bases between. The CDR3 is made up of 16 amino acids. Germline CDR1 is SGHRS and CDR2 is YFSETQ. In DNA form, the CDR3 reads TGCGCCAGCAGCTTGGTAGTGACGGCCGCTAACTATGGCTACACCTTC. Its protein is CASSLVVTAANYGYTF.

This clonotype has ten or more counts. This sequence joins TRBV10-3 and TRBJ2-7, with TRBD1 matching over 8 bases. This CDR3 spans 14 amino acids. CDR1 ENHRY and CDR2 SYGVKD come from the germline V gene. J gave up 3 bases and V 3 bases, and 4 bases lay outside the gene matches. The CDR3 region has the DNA TGTGCCATCAGTGAAAGGGACAGGTACTACGAGCAGTACTTC. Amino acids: CAISERDRYYEQYF.

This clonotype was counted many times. CDR3 nucleotides: TGTGCCAGCAGCTCGTTATCGGTTAGAGACTCCTACGAGCAGTACTTC. It yields the protein CASSSLSVRDSYEQYF. The chain recombines TRBV7-8 with TRBJ2-7; the D is unclear. Germline V CDR1 and CDR2: SGHVS, FQNEAQ. The length of the CDR3 is 16 residues. V lost 4 bases to trimming and J lost 0 bases, with 16 bases between them.

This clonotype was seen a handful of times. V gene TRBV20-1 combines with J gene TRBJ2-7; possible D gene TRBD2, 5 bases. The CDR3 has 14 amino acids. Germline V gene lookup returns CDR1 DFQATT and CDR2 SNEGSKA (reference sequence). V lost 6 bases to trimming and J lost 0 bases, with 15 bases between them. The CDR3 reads CSARSAERSYEQYF. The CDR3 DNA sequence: TGCAGTGCCAGGTCAGCGGAGCGCTCCTACGAGCAGTACTTC.

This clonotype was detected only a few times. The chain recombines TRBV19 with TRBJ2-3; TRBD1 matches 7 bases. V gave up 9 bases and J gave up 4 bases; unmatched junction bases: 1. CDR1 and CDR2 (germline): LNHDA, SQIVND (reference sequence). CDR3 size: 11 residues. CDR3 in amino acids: CASTGADTQYF. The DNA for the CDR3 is TGTGCCAGCACAGGGGCAGATACGCAGTATTTT.

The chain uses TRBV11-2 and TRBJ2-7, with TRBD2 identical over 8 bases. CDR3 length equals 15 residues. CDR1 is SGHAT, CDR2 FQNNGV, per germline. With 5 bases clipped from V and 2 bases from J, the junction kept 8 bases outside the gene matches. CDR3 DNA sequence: TGTGCCAGCAGCCCCTGGAGTAGCGGGACCTACGAGCAGTACTTC. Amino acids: CASSPWSSGTYEQYF.

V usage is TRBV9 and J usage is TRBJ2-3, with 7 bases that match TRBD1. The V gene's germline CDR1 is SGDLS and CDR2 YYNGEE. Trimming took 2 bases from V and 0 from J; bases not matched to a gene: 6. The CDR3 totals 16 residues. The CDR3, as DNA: TGTGCCAGCAGCGTTAACCGGGACAGTAGCACAGATACGCAGTATTTT. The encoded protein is CASSVNRDSSTDTQYF. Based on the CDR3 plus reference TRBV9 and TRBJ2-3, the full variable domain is DSGVTQTPKHLITATGQRVTLRCSPRSGDLSVYWYQQSLDQGLQFLIQYYNGEERAKGNILERFSAQQFPDLHSELNLSSLELGDSALYFCASSVNRDSSTDTQYFGPGTRLTVL.

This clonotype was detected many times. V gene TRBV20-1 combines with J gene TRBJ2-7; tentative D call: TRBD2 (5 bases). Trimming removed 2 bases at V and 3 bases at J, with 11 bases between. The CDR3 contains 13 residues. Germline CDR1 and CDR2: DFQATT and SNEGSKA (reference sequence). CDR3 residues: CSARLSGLYEQYF. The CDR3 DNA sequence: TGCAGTGCTAGATTGTCAGGACTCTACGAGCAGTACTTC.

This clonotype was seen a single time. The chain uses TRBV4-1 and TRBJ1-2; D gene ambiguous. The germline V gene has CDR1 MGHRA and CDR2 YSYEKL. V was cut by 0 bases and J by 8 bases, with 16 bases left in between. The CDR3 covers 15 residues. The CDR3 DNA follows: TGCGCCAGCAGCCAAGATTCCCGAGTACCTCGGGGCTACACCTTC. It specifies CASSQDSRVPRGYTF.

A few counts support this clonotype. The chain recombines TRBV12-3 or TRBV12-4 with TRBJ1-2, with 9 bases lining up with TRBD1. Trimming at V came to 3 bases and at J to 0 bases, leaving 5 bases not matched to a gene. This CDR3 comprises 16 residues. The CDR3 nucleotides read TGTGCCAGCAGTTTCTTCGGGGACAGGGCTAACTATGGCTACACCTTC. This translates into CASSFFGDRANYGYTF.

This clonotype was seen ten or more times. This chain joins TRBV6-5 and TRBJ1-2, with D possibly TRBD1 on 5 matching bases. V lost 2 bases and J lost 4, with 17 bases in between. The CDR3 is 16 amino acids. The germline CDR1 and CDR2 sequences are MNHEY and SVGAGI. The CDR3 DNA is TGTGCCAGCAGTTACGGGGGGGAGGTGGGTGGCTATGGCTACACCTTC. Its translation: CASSYGGEVGGYGYTF.

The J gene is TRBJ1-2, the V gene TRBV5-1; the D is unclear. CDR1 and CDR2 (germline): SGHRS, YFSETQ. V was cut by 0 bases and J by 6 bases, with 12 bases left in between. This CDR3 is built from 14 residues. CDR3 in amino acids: CASSLVSAVHGYTF. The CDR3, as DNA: TGCGCCAGCAGCTTGGTTTCAGCAGTACATGGCTACACCTTC. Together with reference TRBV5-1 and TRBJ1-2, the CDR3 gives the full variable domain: KAGVTQTPRYLIKTRGQQVTLSCSPISGHRSVSWYQQTPGQGLQFLFEYFSETQRNKGNFPGRFSGRQFSNSRSEMNVSTLELGDSALYLCASSLVSAVHGYTFGSGTRLTVV.

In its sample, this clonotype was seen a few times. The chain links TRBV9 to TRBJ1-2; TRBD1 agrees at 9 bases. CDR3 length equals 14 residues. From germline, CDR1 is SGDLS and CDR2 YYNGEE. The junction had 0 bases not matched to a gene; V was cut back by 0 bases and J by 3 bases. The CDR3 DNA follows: TGTGCCAGCAGCGTAGGGACAGGGGACTATGGCTACACCTTC. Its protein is CASSVGTGDYGYTF.

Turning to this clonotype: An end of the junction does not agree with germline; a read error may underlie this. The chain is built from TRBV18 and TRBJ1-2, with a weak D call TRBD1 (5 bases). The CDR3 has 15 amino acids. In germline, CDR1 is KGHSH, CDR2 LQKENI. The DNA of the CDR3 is TGTACCAGCTCCCCAACGAGAGGGGACAACTATGGCTACACCTTC. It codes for CTSSPTRGDNYGYTF.

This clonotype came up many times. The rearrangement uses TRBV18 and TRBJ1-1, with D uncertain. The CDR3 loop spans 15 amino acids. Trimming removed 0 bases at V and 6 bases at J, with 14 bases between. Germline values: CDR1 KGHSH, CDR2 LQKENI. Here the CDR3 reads CASSPPAAPSAEAFF. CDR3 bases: TGTGCCAGCTCACCACCCGCCGCCCCGAGCGCTGAAGCTTTCTTT.

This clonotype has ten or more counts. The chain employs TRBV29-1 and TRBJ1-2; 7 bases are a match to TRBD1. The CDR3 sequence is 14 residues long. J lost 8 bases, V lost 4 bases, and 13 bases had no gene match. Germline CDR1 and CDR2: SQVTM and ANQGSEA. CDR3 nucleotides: TGCAGCGTTGCAGAACCGGACAGGACGGGCGGCTACACCTTC. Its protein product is CSVAEPDRTGGYTF.